Below, one TCR beta chain is given with its context. Repertoires were generated with immunoSEQ multiplex PCR, while TCRdb's copy carries only in-frame clones and drops some. The data hold under 350,000 clones, with roughly nine tenths observed a single time. CDR3 length equals 14 residues. The data derive from a study of blood T cell repertoires in COVID-19. Study-wide background: Sites in the United States, Italy and Spain provided acute and convalescent COVID-19 samples.

The sequencing sample was made of PBMCs or T cells enriched from blood (not recorded which). The chain is built from TRBV21-1 and TRBJ1-1; the table's D call, TRBD1, has no DNA check behind it. TRBV21-1 is shown as a pseudogene. This TCR came from a woman aged 60-70 years who had recovered from COVID-19. CDR3 DNA: TGTGCCAGCAGCACGCCAGGTGGTTTCACTGAAGCTTTCTTT. Protein product: CASSTPGGFTEAFF.